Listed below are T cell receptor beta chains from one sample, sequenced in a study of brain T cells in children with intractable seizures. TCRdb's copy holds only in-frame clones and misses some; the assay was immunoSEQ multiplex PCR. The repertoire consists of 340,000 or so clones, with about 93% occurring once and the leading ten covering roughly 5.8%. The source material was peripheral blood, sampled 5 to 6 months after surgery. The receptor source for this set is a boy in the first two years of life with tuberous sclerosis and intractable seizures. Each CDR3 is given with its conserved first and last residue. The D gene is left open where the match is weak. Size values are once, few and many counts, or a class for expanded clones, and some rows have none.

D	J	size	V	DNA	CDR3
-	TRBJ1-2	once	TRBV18	TGTGCCAGCTCACCACCCTCGGCTACACGGACATCCTATGGCTACACCTTC	CASSPPSATRTSYGYTF
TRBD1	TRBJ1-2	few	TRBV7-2	TGTGCCAGCAGCTTGACAGGGGGCTATGGCTACACCTTC	CASSLTGGYGYTF
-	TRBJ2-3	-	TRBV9	TGTGCCAGCAGCGTAGCCGGGGAAGGGGGGCATACGCAGTATTTT	CASSVAGEGGHTQYF
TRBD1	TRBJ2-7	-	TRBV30	TGTGCCTGGGGCCCGGACAGGGGGCGAGAGCAGTACTTC	CAWGPDRGREQYF
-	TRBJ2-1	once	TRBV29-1	TGCAGCGTTGAAGACCCCGTATACAATGAGCAGTTCTTC	CSVEDPVYNEQFF
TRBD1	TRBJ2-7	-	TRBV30	TGTGCCTGGAGTGCCCTGACAGGGACGGTTTGGTACTTC	CAWSALTGTVWYF
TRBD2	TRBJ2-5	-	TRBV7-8	TGTGCCAGCAGACAAAGGGGACTAGCGGGGGGGCTGGATCTGCTAAAGACCCAGTACTTC	CASRQRGLAGGLDLLKTQYF
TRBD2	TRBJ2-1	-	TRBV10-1	TGCGCCAGCAGTGAGACCAAGACTAGCGGGATGGGCAATGAGCAGTTCTTC	CASSETKTSGMGNEQFF
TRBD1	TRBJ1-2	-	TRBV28	TGTGCCAGCAGTTTATTACCACCGGGACAGGGCGTTTATGGCTACACCTTC	CASSLLPPGQGVYGYTF
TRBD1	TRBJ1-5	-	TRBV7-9	TGTGCCAGCAGCTTAGGGGGACAGAATCAGCCCCAGCATTTT	CASSLGGQNQPQHF
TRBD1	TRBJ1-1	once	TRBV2	TGTGCCAGTGGGCCGGCGACAGGGGGCTTTGCAGCTTTCTTT	CASGPATGGFAAFF
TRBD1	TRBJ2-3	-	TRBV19	TGTGCCAGTAGCGACAGGGTCCCAGATACGCAGTATTTT	CASSDRVPDTQYF
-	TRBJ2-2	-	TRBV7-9	TGTGCCAGCAGCCCCATACCCGGGGAGCTGTTTTTT	CASSPIPGELFF
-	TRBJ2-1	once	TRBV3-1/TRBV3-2	TGTGCCAGCAGCCCACGGTGGGGTGAGCAGTTCTTC	CASSPRWGEQFF
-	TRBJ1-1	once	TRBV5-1	TGCGCCAGCAGCTTGGATGCGGGTGGTACCACTGAAGCTTTCTTT	CASSLDAGGTTEAFF
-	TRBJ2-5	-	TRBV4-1	TGCGCCAGCAGCCAACTAGGCGAGGGGGAGGGTGAGACCCAGTACTTC	CASSQLGEGEGETQYF
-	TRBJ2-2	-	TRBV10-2	TGCGCCAGCAGTTCCATTGGGACGGTCGGGGAGCTGTTTTTT	CASSSIGTVGELFF
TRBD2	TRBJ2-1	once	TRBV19	TGTGCCAGTAGTATGCAGCGGGATGGCTCCTACAATGAGCAGTTCTTC	CASSMQRDGSYNEQFF
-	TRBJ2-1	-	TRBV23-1	TGCGCCAGCAGTCGACTTAGGACAGCTGGCTGCTACAATGAGCAGTTCTTC	CASSRLRTAGCYNEQFF
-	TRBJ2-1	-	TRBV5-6	TGTGCCAGCAGCTTGTCCAGCCACAATGAGCAGTTCTTC	CASSLSSHNEQFF
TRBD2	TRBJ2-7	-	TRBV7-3	TGTGCCAGCAGCTGGGACTACTCCTACGAGCAGTACTTC	CASSWDYSYEQYF
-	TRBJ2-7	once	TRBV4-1	TGCGCCAGCAGCCAAGGGTCTAGCTTAAACTACGAGCAGTACTTC	CASSQGSSLNYEQYF
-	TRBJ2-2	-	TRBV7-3	TGTGCCAGCAGCTACCCTAGCACCGGGGAGCTGTTTTTT	CASSYPSTGELFF
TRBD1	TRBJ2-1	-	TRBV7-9	TGTGCCAGCAGTCCCCCACGGGACAGGGCACATGAGCAGTTCTTC	CASSPPRDRAHEQFF
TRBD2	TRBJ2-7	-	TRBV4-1	TGCGCCAGCAGCCAACTTGGACTAGCGGGGGGGAAAAGTTCCTACGAGCAGTACTTC	CASSQLGLAGGKSSYEQYF
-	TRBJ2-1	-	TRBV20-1	TGCAGTGCTAGCGGGGCCCATGAGCAGTTCTTC	CSASGAHEQFF
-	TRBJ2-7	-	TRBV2	TGTGCCAGCGGGGACGCTGACTACGAGCAGTACTTC	CASGDADYEQYF
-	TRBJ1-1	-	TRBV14	TGTGCCAGCAGCCAAGACAAGTGGGAGCCGTTTAACACTGAAGCTTTCTTT	CASSQDKWEPFNTEAFF
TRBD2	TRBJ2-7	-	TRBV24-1	TGTGCCACGGGGACTAGCGGGAGTTACGAGCAGTACTTC	CATGTSGSYEQYF
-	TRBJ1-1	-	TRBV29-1	TGCAGCGTTGAAACCCCGGGGCTAGGCACTGAAGCTTTCTTT	CSVETPGLGTEAFF
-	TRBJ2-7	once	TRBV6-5	TGTGCCAGCAGAAATCGACAGCTTTGGGAGCAGTACTTC	CASRNRQLWEQYF
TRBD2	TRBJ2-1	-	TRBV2	TGTGCCAGCTCCTCGAGGGAGATAGCGGGAGGGAATGAGCAGTTCTTC	CASSSREIAGGNEQFF
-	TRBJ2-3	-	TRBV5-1	TGCGCCAGCAGCTTGGGAGGAGCTCTGTTGGGCACAGATACGCAGTATTTT	CASSLGGALLGTDTQYF
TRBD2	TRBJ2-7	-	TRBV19	TGTGCCAGTAGTCTGACTAGCGGGTCCTACGAGCAGTACTTC	CASSLTSGSYEQYF
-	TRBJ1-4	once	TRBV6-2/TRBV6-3	TGTGCCAGCAGTCCGCCGCAACGGGATGAAAAACTGTTTTTT	CASSPPQRDEKLFF
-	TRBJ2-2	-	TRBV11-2	TGTGCCAGCTCGAGGTCGTTCATGGGGCTTGGCGGGGAGCTGTTTTTT	CASSRSFMGLGGELFF
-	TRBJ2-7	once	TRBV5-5	TGTGCCAGCAGCGCTAATCGGGTGCAGTACTTC	CASSANRVQYF
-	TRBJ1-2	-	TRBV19	TGTGCCAGTAGTATGGGGCTTTCTAACTATGGCTACACCTTC	CASSMGLSNYGYTF
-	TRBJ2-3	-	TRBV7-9	TGTGCCAGCAGCGTGGGGGCTACGCAGTATTTT	CASSVGATQYF
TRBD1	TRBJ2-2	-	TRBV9	TGTGCCAGCAGCTTCGGGACAGGGGGTACCGGGGAGCTGTTTTTT	CASSFGTGGTGELFF
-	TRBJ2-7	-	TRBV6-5	TGTGCCAGCAGTTACTCTGGCAGGAGTAACGAGCAGTACTTC	CASSYSGRSNEQYF
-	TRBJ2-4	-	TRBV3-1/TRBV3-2	TGTGCCAGCATGGGCACAGGGAGGGCCAAAAACATTCAGTACTTC	CASMGTGRAKNIQYF
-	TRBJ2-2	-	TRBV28	TGTGCCAGCAGTTTATCCGGGATTCGGGCCGGGGAGCTGTTTTTT	CASSLSGIRAGELFF
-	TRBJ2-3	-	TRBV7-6	TGTGCCAGCAGCGAACTTTCCCGCACTAGCACAGATACGCAGTATTTT	CASSELSRTSTDTQYF
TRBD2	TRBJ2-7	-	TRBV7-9	TGTGCCAGCAGCCCAGCGGGACTTAACTCCTACGAGCAGTACTTC	CASSPAGLNSYEQYF
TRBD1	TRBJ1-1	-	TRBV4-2	TGTGCCAGCAGCCAAGATACCGGGACAGGGGGCTGGGGCACTGAAGCTTTCTTT	CASSQDTGTGGWGTEAFF
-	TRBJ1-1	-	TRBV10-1	TGCGCCAGCGCCCAAGGGGAAGGAAACACTGAAGCTTTCTTT	CASAQGEGNTEAFF
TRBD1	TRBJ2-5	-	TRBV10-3	TGTGCCATCAGTCCCACAGGGGGCGAGGGGACCCAGTACTTC	CAISPTGGEGTQYF
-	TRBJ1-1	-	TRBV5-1	TGCGCCAGCAGAGTGGGGGCGGCATTCACTGAAGCTTTCTTT	CASRVGAAFTEAFF